The 21 T cell receptor beta chains given below trace back to one sample, sequenced in a study of T cell responses to AZD1222 COVID-19 vaccine. Sequencing was performed with immunoSEQ multiplex PCR; in TCRdb, only in-frame clones are kept and a portion is missing. The profile shows some 130,000 clones, 90% of them singletons. The material was peripheral blood, obtained on day 0 of AZD1222 vaccination. These receptors originate from an adult in good health.

The V and J genes are TRBV29-1 and TRBJ1-2, with D unresolved. There are 11 residues in the CDR3. Trimming left V 4 bases short and J 13 bases short, with 16 bases between. CDR1 and CDR2 from the germline V gene are SQVTM and ANQGSEA. The CDR3 DNA is TGCAGCGTTGGTGGACCGCACGGAGGCACCTTC. It is translated as CSVGGPHGGTF. Variable domain in full (rest from reference TRBV29-1 and TRBJ1-2): SAVISQKPSRDICQRGTSLTIQCQVDSQVTMMFWYRQQPGQSLTLIATANQGSEATYESGFVIDKFPISRPNLTFSTLTVSNMSPEDSSIYLCSVGGPHGGTFGSGTRLTVV.

This clone was counted once. J is TRBJ2-7 and V is TRBV2, with 9 bases aligning to TRBD1. Germline values: CDR1 SNHLY, CDR2 FYNNEI. The CDR3 has 14 residues. V lost 4 bases and J lost 6; bases outside the gene matches: 7. In nucleotides, the CDR3 is TGTGCCAGCAGTGGGGGGACAGGGCTCCTCGAGCAGTACTTC. Its translation: CASSGGTGLLEQYF.

CDR3 region: CASSEGARNTGELFF. DNA for the CDR3: TGTGCCAGCAGCGAGGGGGCCCGGAACACCGGGGAGCTGTTTTTT. This rearrangement joins TRBV5-4 to TRBJ2-2, with 7 positions matching TRBD1. The CDR3 covers 15 residues. The germline gives CDR1 SGHNT, CDR2 YYREEE (reference sequence). V shed 4 bases and J 1 base; nucleotides not matched to a gene: 4.

This chain uses TRBV14 with TRBJ2-1; D uncertain. This CDR3 spans 13 amino acids. V gave up 1 base and J gave up 6 bases, with 7 bases separating them. Germline loops: CDR1 SGHDN, CDR2 FVKESK. The CDR3 nucleotides read TGTGCCAGCAGCCAAGGGGGTATCAATGAGCAGTTCTTC. Amino acids: CASSQGGINEQFF.

The chain links TRBV25-1 to TRBJ1-1; D gene uncertain. V gave up 6 bases and J gave up 6 bases, with 20 bases separating them. In germline, CDR1 is MGHDK, CDR2 SYGVNS. The CDR3 extends over 15 amino acids. Written as DNA, the CDR3 is TGTGCCAGCAGCTCCCCGGGGATCGGGGTCCCTGAAGCTTTCTTT. Translating gives CASSSPGIGVPEAFF.

The chain links TRBV12-3 or TRBV12-4 to TRBJ2-1; D unresolved. The CDR3 has 12 residues. The germline V and J ends were trimmed by 5 bases and 10 bases, with 12 bases remaining between them. CDR3 region: CASSVEGREQFF. The CDR3 DNA follows: TGTGCCAGCAGTGTAGAAGGACGGGAGCAGTTCTTC.

The chain employs TRBV4-3 and TRBJ2-7, with D possibly TRBD2 on 6 matching bases. The CDR3 has 17 residues. Per germline, CDR1 LGHNA and CDR2 YSLEER. V was clipped by 0 bases and J by 6 bases, with 21 bases between them. The CDR3 bases are TGCGCCAGCAGCCAAGATCTTGGCGGGGCTATTTATGGCGAGCAGTACTTC. The encoded protein is CASSQDLGGAIYGEQYF.

The chain is built from TRBV7-2 and TRBJ2-4, with TRBD1 identical over 7 bases. The junction had 9 bases not matched to a gene; V was cut back by 2 bases and J by 8 bases. In germline, CDR1 is SGHTA, CDR2 FQGNSA. The CDR3 sequence is 15 residues long. CDR3 in DNA: TGTGCCAGCAGCTTACTTCCGGGACAGTTCGACATTCAGTACTTC. This translates into CASSLLPGQFDIQYF.

The rearrangement links TRBV6-2 or TRBV6-3 to TRBJ1-5, with D perhaps TRBD1 (6 bases). Germline V CDR1 and CDR2: MNHEY, SVGEGT. CDR3 length equals 14 residues. Between the trimmed V and J ends, which lost 6 bases and 6 bases, there was a span of 15 bases. CDR3: CASSGGAQSQPQHF. The DNA of the CDR3 is TGTGCCAGCAGCGGGGGGGCGCAGAGTCAGCCCCAGCATTTT.

This clone has just one count. This chain connects TRBV9 to TRBJ2-1; D unclear. Trimming took 0 bases from V and 5 from J, leaving 9 bases between them. In germline, CDR1 is SGDLS, CDR2 YYNGEE. The length of the CDR3 is 14 residues. The DNA of the CDR3 is TGTGCCAGCAGCGTAGAAATAGCAAACAATGAGCAGTTCTTC. This encodes CASSVEIANNEQFF.

V is TRBV9 and J is TRBJ1-4; D is ambiguous. The germline gives CDR1 SGDLS, CDR2 YYNGEE. CDR3 size: 13 residues. V was shortened by 4 bases and J by 8 bases, with 12 bases between the two germline ends. CDR3 DNA: TGTGCCAGCAGCCGAGACCGCGGCGAAAAACTGTTTTTT. As protein: CASSRDRGEKLFF.

Concerning this clone: Germline is not matched at one junction end, which may reflect a read error. The gene calls are TRBV7-7 and TRBJ1-2; tentatively, D is TRBD1 (5 bases). Germline values: CDR1 SSHAT, CDR2 FNYEAQ (reference sequence). The CDR3 runs 15 residues. The CDR3 is CASSLGARRGEGYTF. The CDR3 DNA sequence: TGTGCTAGCAGCTTAGGGGCCCGGAGGGGCGAAGGCTACACCTTC. The full variable domain, completed using reference TRBV7-7 and TRBJ1-2, is GAGVSQSPRYKVTKRGQDVTLRCDPISSHATLYWYQQALGQGPEFLTYFNYEAQPDKSGLPSDRFSAERPEGSISTLTIQRTEQRDSAMYRCASSLGARRGEGYTFGSGTRLTVV.

The chain is built from TRBV9 and TRBJ1-2; D uncertain. Germline loops: CDR1 SGDLS, CDR2 YYNGEE. The CDR3 runs to 14 residues. The V gene lost 0 bases and the J gene lost 4 bases, with 10 bases spanning the gap. CDR3 sequence reads: CASSVDPESYGYTF. DNA of the CDR3: TGTGCCAGCAGCGTAGATCCGGAAAGCTATGGCTACACCTTC. The variable domain in full, with the rest retrieved from reference TRBV9 and TRBJ1-2, is DSGVTQTPKHLITATGQRVTLRCSPRSGDLSVYWYQQSLDQGLQFLIQYYNGEERAKGNILERFSAQQFPDLHSELNLSSLELGDSALYFCASSVDPESYGYTFGSGTRLTVV.

The rearrangement uses TRBV7-2 and TRBJ2-5; D unresolved. Trimming took off 5 bases at V and 5 bases at J, with 12 bases between the two ends. The CDR3 loop spans 13 amino acids. Germline V gene data show CDR1 as SGHTA and CDR2 as FQGNSA. DNA for the CDR3: TGTGCCAGCAGCCCCTCCCCCGGGGAGACCCAGTACTTC. It encodes CASSPSPGETQYF.

This chain links TRBV5-1 with TRBJ1-1, with D hard to call. The CDR3 covers 13 residues. The V gene lost 0 bases and the J gene lost 0 bases, with 3 bases spanning the gap. Germline assignment: CDR1 SGHRS and CDR2 YFSETQ. DNA of the CDR3: TGCGCCAGCAGCTTGGCAGTGAACACTGAAGCTTTCTTT. Translated: CASSLAVNTEAFF. Filled out from reference TRBV5-1 and TRBJ1-1, the complete variable domain reads KAGVTQTPRYLIKTRGQQVTLSCSPISGHRSVSWYQQTPGQGLQFLFEYFSETQRNKGNFPGRFSGRQFSNSRSEMNVSTLELGDSALYLCASSLAVNTEAFFGQGTRLTVV.

This clone was seen only once. The genes are TRBV7-3 and TRBJ2-3; 8 positions match TRBD2. There are 16 residues in the CDR3. Germline assignment: CDR1 SGHTA and CDR2 FQGTGA. Trimming at V came to 0 bases and at J to 2 bases, leaving 4 bases not matched to a gene. The DNA of the CDR3 is TGTGCCAGCAGCTTAACTGGCGGGGGGACCACAGATACGCAGTATTTT. It codes for CASSLTGGGTTDTQYF.

The chain combines TRBV18 with TRBJ2-5; the D gene is possibly TRBD2 (5 bases). Per germline, CDR1 KGHSH and CDR2 LQKENI. Trimming left V 3 bases short and J 4 bases short, with 12 bases between. This CDR3 region has 14 residues. CDR3 protein: CASSPASEGETQYF. CDR3 DNA sequence: TGTGCCAGCTCACCGGCCTCCGAGGGAGAGACCCAGTACTTC.

This CDR3 reads CASSEARQGAGEQYF. The DNA for the CDR3 is TGTGCCAGCAGTGAAGCGAGACAGGGGGCTGGGGAGCAGTACTTC. The chain carries TRBV2 and TRBJ2-7; 10 nucleotides line up with TRBD1. This CDR3 region has 15 residues. V was pared by 0 bases and J by 7 bases, with 6 bases of the junction left unmatched. Germline CDR1 reads SNHLY; CDR2 reads FYNNEI.

The chain has TRBV6-2 or TRBV6-3 and TRBJ2-5, with D perhaps TRBD1 or TRBD2 (5 bases each). Trimming took 2 bases from V and 4 from J, leaving 8 bases between them. The length of the CDR3 is 13 residues. Per the germline V gene, CDR1 is MNHEY and CDR2 is SVGEGT. The CDR3 is CASSYPGRETQYF. CDR3 coding DNA: TGTGCCAGCAGTTACCCAGGGAGAGAGACCCAGTACTTC.

The rearrangement uses TRBV29-1 and TRBJ1-2; 7 bases match TRBD1. The CDR3 has 13 residues. The trim removed 6 bases at V and 4 bases at J, leaving 8 bases unmatched. The germline V gene has CDR1 SQVTM and CDR2 ANQGSEA. The CDR3 reads CSVKTGSFYGYTF. Written as DNA, the CDR3 is TGCAGCGTGAAGACAGGGTCCTTCTATGGCTACACCTTC. Drawing the rest from reference TRBV29-1 and TRBJ1-2, the complete variable domain is SAVISQKPSRDICQRGTSLTIQCQVDSQVTMMFWYRQQPGQSLTLIATANQGSEATYESGFVIDKFPISRPNLTFSTLTVSNMSPEDSSIYLCSVKTGSFYGYTFGSGTRLTVV.

The chain carries TRBV15 and TRBJ1-2; 8 bases are shared with TRBD1. Looked up from germline, CDR1 is LNHNV and CDR2 is YYDKDF (reference sequence). The ends lost 7 bases at V and 3 bases at J; junction bases unmatched: 4. The CDR3 extends over 13 amino acids. In DNA form, the CDR3 reads TGTGCCACCAAACCGACAGGGGACTATGGCTACACCTTC. It codes for CATKPTGDYGYTF. The entire variable domain, with the rest obtained from reference TRBV15 and TRBJ1-2, is as follows: DAMVIQNPRYQVTQFGKPVTLSCSQTLNHNVMYWYQQKSSQAPKLLFHYYDKDFNNEADTPDNFQSRRPNTSFCFLDIRSPGLGDTAMYLCATKPTGDYGYTFGSGTRLTVV.